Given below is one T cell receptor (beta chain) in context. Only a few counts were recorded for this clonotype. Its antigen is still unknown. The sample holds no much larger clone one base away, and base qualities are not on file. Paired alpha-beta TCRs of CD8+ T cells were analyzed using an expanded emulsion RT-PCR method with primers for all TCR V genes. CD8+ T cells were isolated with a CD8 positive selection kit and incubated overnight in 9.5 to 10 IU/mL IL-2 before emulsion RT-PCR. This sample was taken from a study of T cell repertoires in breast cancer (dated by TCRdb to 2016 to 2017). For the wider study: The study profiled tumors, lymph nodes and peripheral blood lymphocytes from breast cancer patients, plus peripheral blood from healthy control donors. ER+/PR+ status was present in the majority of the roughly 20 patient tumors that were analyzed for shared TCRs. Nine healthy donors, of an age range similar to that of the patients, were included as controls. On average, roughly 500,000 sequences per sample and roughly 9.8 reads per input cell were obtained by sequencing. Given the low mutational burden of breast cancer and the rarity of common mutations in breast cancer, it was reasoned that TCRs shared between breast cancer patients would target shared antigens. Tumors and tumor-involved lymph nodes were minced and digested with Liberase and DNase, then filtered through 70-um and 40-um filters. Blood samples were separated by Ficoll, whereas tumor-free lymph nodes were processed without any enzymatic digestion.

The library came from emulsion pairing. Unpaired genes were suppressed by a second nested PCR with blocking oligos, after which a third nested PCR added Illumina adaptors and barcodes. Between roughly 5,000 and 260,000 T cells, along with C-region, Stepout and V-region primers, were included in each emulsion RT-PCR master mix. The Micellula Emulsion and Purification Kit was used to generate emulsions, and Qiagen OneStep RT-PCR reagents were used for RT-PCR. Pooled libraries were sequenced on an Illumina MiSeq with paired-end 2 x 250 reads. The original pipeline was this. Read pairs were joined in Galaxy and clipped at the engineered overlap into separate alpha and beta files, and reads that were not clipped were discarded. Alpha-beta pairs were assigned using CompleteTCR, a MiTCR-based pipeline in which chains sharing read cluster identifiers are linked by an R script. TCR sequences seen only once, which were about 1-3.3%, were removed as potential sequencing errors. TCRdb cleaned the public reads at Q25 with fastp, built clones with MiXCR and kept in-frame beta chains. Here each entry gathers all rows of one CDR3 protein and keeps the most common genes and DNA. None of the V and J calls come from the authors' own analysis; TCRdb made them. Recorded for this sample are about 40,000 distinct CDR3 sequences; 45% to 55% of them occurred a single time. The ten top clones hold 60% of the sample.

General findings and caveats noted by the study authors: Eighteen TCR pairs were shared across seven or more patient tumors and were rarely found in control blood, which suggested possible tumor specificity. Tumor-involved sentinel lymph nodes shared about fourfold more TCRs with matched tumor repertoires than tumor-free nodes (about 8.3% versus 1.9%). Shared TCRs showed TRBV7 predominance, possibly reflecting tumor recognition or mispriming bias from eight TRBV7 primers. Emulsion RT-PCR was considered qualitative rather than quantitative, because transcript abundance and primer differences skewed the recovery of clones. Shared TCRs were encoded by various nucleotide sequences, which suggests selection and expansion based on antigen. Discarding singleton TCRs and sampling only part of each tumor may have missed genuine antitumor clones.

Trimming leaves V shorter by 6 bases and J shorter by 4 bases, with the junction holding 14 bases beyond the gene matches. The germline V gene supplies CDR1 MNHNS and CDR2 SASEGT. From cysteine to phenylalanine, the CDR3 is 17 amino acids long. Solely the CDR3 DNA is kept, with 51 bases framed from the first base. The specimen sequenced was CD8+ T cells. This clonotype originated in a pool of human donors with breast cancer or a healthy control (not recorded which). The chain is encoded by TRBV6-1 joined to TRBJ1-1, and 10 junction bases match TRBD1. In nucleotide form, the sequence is TGTGCCAGCAGGGATACCCGGGACAGGGGAGCGGGCACTGAAGCTTTCTTT. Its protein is CASRDTRDRGAGTEAFF.